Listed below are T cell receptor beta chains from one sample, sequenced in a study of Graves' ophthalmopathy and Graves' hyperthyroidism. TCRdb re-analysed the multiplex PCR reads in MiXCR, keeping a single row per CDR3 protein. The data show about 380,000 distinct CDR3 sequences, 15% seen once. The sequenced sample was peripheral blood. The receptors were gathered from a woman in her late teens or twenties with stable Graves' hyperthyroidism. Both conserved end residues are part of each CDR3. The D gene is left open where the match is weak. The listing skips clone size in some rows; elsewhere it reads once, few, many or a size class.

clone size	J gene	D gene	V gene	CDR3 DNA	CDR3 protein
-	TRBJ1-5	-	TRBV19	TGTGCCAGTGGAACAGGACGACTAAATCAGCCCCAGCATTTT	CASGTGRLNQPQHF
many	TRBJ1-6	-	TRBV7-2	TGTGCCAGCACCAGGGCCGGGACAAAGTCACCCCTCCACTTT	CASTRAGTKSPLHF
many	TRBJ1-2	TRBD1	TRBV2	TGTGCCAGCAGTCCTTACCTGGACAGGACCTTCTTC	CASSPYLDRTFF
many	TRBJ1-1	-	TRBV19	TGTGCCAGTAAAGCCGTTAACACTGAAGCTTTCTTT	CASKAVNTEAFF
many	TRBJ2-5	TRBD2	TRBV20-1	TGCAGTGCTAGAGATATGGATAGCGGGGGGTCATTCGCCCAGTACTTC	CSARDMDSGGSFAQYF
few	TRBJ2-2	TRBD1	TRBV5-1	TGCGCCAGCGGAAGGACAGGGGGCACCGGGGAGCTGTTTTTT	CASGRTGGTGELFF
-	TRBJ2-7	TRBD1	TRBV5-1	TGCGCCAGCAAAAGGGGGACAGGGAGGTTTGAGCAGTACTTC	CASKRGTGRFEQYF
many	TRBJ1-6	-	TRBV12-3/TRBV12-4	TGTGCCAGCAGTTTGGGCAGTAATTCACCCCTCCACTTT	CASSLGSNSPLHF
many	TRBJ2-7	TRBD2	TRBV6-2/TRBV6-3	TGTGCCAGCAGGCCTAGCGGGGGCCCTTCCTACGAGCAGTACTTC	CASRPSGGPSYEQYF
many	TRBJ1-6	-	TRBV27	TGTGCCAGCAGTACTATTAATTCCCCATCACCCCTCCACTTT	CASSTINSPSPLHF
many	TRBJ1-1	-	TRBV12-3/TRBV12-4	TGTGCCAGCAGTTTTTTCTTGGGCACTGAAGCTTTCTTT	CASSFFLGTEAFF
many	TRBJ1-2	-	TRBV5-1	TGCGCCAGCAGCTCGTACAGAACTAACTATGGCTACACCTTC	CASSSYRTNYGYTF
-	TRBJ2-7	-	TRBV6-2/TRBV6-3	TGTGCCAGCAGTTACGGCGGCGGGTCAGACGAGCAGTACTTC	CASSYGGGSDEQYF
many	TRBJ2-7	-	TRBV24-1	TGTGCCACCAGTGATTTGCGAGCAGGGGACGAGCAGTACTTC	CATSDLRAGDEQYF
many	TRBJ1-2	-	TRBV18	TGTGCCAGCTCACCACCAGAGACACGTTATGGCTACACCTTC	CASSPPETRYGYTF
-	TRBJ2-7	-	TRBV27	TGTGCCAGCAGTTTATCGTACACCTCAACCTACGAGCAGTACTTC	CASSLSYTSTYEQYF
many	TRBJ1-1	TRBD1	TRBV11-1	TGTGCCAGCTGTAGGACAGGGGCCAACACTGAAGCTTTCTTT	CASCRTGANTEAFF
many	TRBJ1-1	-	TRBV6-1	TGTGCCAGCTTTATGGGACGGAACACTGAAGCTTTCTTT	CASFMGRNTEAFF
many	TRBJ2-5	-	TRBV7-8	TGTGCCAGCAGCACCAGACAGGTCTCGCTTCGGACCCAGTACTTC	CASSTRQVSLRTQYF
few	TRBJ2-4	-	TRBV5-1	TGCGCCAGCAGCTCCGGACAAACCCCTTCCTTAGCCAAAAACATTAAGTACTTC	CASSSGQTPSLAKNIKYF
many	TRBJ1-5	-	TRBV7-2	TGTGCCAGCAGCTTCGACGGGTTACAGCCCCAGCATTTT	CASSFDGLQPQHF
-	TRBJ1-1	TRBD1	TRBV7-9	TGTGCCAGCACCCCACAGGGGGCTACTGAAGCTTTCTTT	CASTPQGATEAFF
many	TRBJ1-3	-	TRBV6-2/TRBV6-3	TGTGCCTGCAGGGAGTGGTCTGGAAACACCATATATTTT	CACREWSGNTIYF
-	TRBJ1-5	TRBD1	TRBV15	TGTGCCACCAGCAAGGACAGGGCGGGCAATCAGCCCCAGCATTTT	CATSKDRAGNQPQHF
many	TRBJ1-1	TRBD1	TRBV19	TGTGCCAGTAGCGGACAGGAAAACACTGAAGCTTTCTTT	CASSGQENTEAFF
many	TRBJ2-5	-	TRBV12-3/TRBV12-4	TGTGCCAGCAGGACTAGTAGACAAGAGACCCAGTACTTC	CASRTSRQETQYF
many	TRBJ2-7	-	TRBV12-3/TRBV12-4	TGTGCCAGCAGTTTAGCGGTCGGGGGTCCCTACGAGCAGTACTTC	CASSLAVGGPYEQYF
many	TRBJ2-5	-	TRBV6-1	TGTGCCAGCAGTGCTCGTCCCCAAGAGACCCGGTACTTC	CASSARPQETRYF
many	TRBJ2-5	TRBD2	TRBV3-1	TGTGCCAGCTATCTAAGCGGGGCGGGTAAAGAGACCCAGTACTTC	CASYLSGAGKETQYF
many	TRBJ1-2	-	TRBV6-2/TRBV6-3	TGTGCCAGCAGTTGGCGGAACTATGGCTACACCTTC	CASSWRNYGYTF
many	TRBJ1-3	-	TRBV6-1	TGTGCCAGCACCCTCGACGTGGGTACTGGAAACACCATATATTTT	CASTLDVGTGNTIYF
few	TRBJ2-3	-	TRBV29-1	TGCAGCGTTGAACTGGGACACGGACTGGTAGATACGCAGTATTTT	CSVELGHGLVDTQYF
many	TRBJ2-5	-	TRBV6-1	TGTGCCAGCGGACCAACCCAAGAGACCCAGTACTTC	CASGPTQETQYF
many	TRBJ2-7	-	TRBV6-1	TGTGCCAGCAAGGGAGGGGGGACTTACGAGCAGTACTTC	CASKGGGTYEQYF
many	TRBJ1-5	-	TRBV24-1	TGTGCCACCAGTGATTTGGGACAAAATCAGCCCCAGCATTTT	CATSDLGQNQPQHF
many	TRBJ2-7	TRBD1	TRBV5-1	TGCGCCAGCAGCTTACAGGGGAAAGCGTCCTACGAGCAGTACTTC	CASSLQGKASYEQYF
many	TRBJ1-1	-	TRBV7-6	TGTGCCAGCAGCCCGATAGCAGGGAGGGAAACTGAAGCTTTCTTT	CASSPIAGRETEAFF
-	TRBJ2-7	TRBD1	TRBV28	TGTGCCAGCACCCCAGGTTGGGGACAGGGGTCCTACGAGCAGTACTTC	CASTPGWGQGSYEQYF
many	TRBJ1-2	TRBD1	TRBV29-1	TGCAGCGTCCCAGGGGGGCGACGGGAATATGGCTACACCTTC	CSVPGGRREYGYTF
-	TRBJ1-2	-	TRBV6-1	TGTGCCAGCAGAAATTCCGGGACCAACCTCTATGGCTACACCTTC	CASRNSGTNLYGYTF
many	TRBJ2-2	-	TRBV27	TGTGCCAGCAGTCCCGCGGGGTCCGGGGAGCTGTTTTTT	CASSPAGSGELFF
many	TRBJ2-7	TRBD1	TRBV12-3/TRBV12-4	TGTGCCAGCAGATTGGACAGGGAGGATGAGCAGTACTTC	CASRLDREDEQYF
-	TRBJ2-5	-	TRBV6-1	TGTGCCAGCACCTTCGGACCCAGACGGGAGATCCCTAAGACCCAGTACTTC	CASTFGPRREIPKTQYF
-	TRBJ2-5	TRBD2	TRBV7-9	TGTGCCAGCAGCTTAGGGACTAGCGGGAGGGGGGAGACCCAGTACTTC	CASSLGTSGRGETQYF
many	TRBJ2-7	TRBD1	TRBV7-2	TGTGCCAGCAGCTCCTGGACAGGAAGCTCCTACGAGCAGTACTTC	CASSSWTGSSYEQYF